The 8 T cell receptor beta chains below all came from one sample that was sequenced in a study of blood T cell repertoires in COVID-19. Assay: immunoSEQ multiplex PCR; the TCRdb copy retains only in-frame clones and omits some. The sample contains roughly 250,000 clones, more than 65% of which appear only once. Material for sequencing was peripheral blood. The receptors stem from an older person with COVID-19, enrolled during active disease.

This clone was seen a handful of times. The chain has TRBV28 and TRBJ2-7; TRBD2 agrees at 8 bases. This CDR3 comprises 14 residues. With 5 bases clipped from V and 6 bases from J, the junction kept 9 bases outside the gene matches. Germline V gene sequence: CDR1 MDHEN, CDR2 SYDVKM. This CDR3 is CASSNGGAGGEQYF. In DNA form, the CDR3 reads TGTGCCAGCAGTAACGGAGGGGCGGGAGGCGAGCAGTACTTC. Using reference TRBV28 and TRBJ2-7 for the parts outside the CDR3, the full variable domain is DVKVTQSSRYLVKRTGEKVFLECVQDMDHENMFWYRQDPGLGLRLIYFSYDVKMKEKGDIPEGYSVSREKKERFSLILESASTNQTSMYLCASSNGGAGGEQYFGPGTRLTVT.

This clone was counted a few times. The rearrangement links TRBV24-1 to TRBJ2-1; D is undetermined. V lost 6 bases and J lost 8, with 7 bases in between. The CDR3 is 11 residues long. Germline V lookup: CDR1 KGHDR, CDR2 SFDVKD. For the CDR3, the DNA is TGTGCCACCAGTTTTAGAGATGAGCAGTTCTTC. It encodes CATSFRDEQFF.

This chain links TRBV6-5 with TRBJ1-5; the D gene is possibly TRBD1 (5 bases). Trimming left V 10 bases short and J 6 bases short, with 19 bases between. The V gene's germline CDR1 is MNHEY and CDR2 SVGAGI. The CDR3 runs 14 residues. This CDR3 is CATTLGGSRQPQHF. In nucleotides, the CDR3 is TGTGCCACCACCCTCGGGGGGAGTCGTCAGCCCCAGCATTTT.

This clone turned up a few times. The chain combines TRBV4-1 with TRBJ2-7; 9 bases are shared with TRBD2. There are 15 residues in the CDR3. V dropped 1 base and J dropped 9; count of bases not matched to a gene: 10. CDR1 is MGHRA, CDR2 YSYEKL, per germline. CDR3 DNA: TGCGCCAGCAGCCAAGGAAGGGCTAGCGGGGACGTGCAGTACTTC. This translates into CASSQGRASGDVQYF.

The genes are TRBV19 and TRBJ2-7; 9 bases agree with TRBD1. In germline, CDR1 is LNHDA, CDR2 SQIVND (reference sequence). Losses at the gene ends were 5 bases for V and 1 base for J; bases not matched to a gene: 6. This CDR3 region has 15 residues. The CDR3 loop is CASSARQGVSYEQYF. CDR3 nucleotides: TGTGCCAGTAGTGCCCGACAGGGGGTATCCTACGAGCAGTACTTC.

The V gene is TRBV15, the J gene TRBJ2-1, with 9 bases identical to TRBD1. The germline V gene encodes CDR1 LNHNV and CDR2 YYDKDF (reference sequence). The CDR3 consists of 14 residues. Germline trimming cut 5 bases from V and 11 bases from J; bases unmatched to any gene: 10. The chain's CDR3 is CATSEITGTGKQFF. The CDR3 DNA follows: TGTGCCACCAGCGAAATCACCGGGACAGGGAAGCAGTTCTTC.

The chain couples TRBV19 to TRBJ1-5; D possibly corresponds to TRBD1 (6 bases). This CDR3 comprises 17 residues. Germline values: CDR1 LNHDA, CDR2 SQIVND (reference sequence). Trimming cost V 0 bases and J 7 bases, with 19 bases left between them. CDR3 sequence: CASSIDQTGLSGQPQHF. The CDR3 DNA sequence: TGTGCCAGTAGTATAGATCAGACAGGCCTGTCGGGGCAGCCCCAGCATTTT.

This clone was picked up one time. V usage is TRBV9 and J usage is TRBJ2-5; no firm D call. The ends were cut back, 4 bases at V and 1 base at J, with 8 bases in the middle. The germline V gene encodes CDR1 SGDLS and CDR2 YYNGEE. The CDR3 consists of 13 residues. The CDR3 sequence is CASSLSPQETQYF. The CDR3 coding sequence is TGTGCCAGCAGCCTAAGTCCCCAAGAGACCCAGTACTTC. The variable domain in full, completed from reference TRBV9 and TRBJ2-5, reads DSGVTQTPKHLITATGQRVTLRCSPRSGDLSVYWYQQSLDQGLQFLIQYYNGEERAKGNILERFSAQQFPDLHSELNLSSLELGDSALYFCASSLSPQETQYFGPGTRLLVL.